This T cell receptor (beta chain) comes out of a study of T-cell reconstitution after alpha-beta-depleted transplantation in children. Findings of the study overall: T-cell numbers and diversity, one year after transplant, stemmed largely from T cells that were newly produced.

This clonotype turned up a few times. No antigen is known for it. The V gene's germline CDR1 is DFQATT and CDR2 SNEGSKA (reference sequence). The CDR3 has 17 residues. Molecular barcoding with unique molecular identifiers was used for the TCRbeta library. From the PCR reads, TCRdb called clonotypes with MiXCR, one entry per CDR3 protein. The table records 300,000 to 350,000 distinct CDR3 sequences, around 25% of them present only once. The sequenced sample was PBMCs, mostly from graft donor cells, obtained 180 days after TCRalphabeta/CD19-depleted stem cell transplant. This TCR came from a male patient younger than 18 who had a stem cell transplant for acute lymphoblastic leukemia, so the T cells may come from the graft donor. The chain is built from TRBV20-1 and TRBJ2-3; D possibly uses TRBD1 or TRBD2 (5 bases each). The CDR3 nucleotides read TGCAGCGAAGTCCACCGGGACCCATCGAGACAATTGAATACGCAGTATTTT. Amino acids: CSEVHRDPSRQLNTQYF.